This T cell receptor beta chain is drawn from a study of blood T cell repertoires in COVID-19. Background on the study: Material from acute and convalescent COVID-19 was sourced from the United States, Italy and Spain.

V shed 1 base and J 2 bases; nucleotides not matched to a gene: 5. Germline loops: CDR1 SGHTA, CDR2 FQGNSA. This CDR3 has 17 amino acids. In the original processing: Researchers report that nucleated cell counts were estimated from reference gene primer amplification. TCRdb's table, derived via immunoSEQ multiplex PCR, lists solely in-frame clones and lacks some. That table supplies the V and J calls and clone size; D and trimming were determined from the DNA. The repertoire has 250,000 to 350,000 clones, about nine tenths of them found once; the top ten carry 9.5% to 15%. The V gene is TRBV7-2, the J gene TRBJ2-1, with 10 bases lining up with TRBD1. Sequences were obtained from peripheral blood. This TCR derives from a woman aged 55-70 years with acute or convalescent COVID-19. The CDR3 nucleotides read TGTGCCAGCAGCTTAGGGTTCGGACAGGGGGCCTACAATGAGCAGTTCTTC. It is translated as CASSLGFGQGAYNEQFF.